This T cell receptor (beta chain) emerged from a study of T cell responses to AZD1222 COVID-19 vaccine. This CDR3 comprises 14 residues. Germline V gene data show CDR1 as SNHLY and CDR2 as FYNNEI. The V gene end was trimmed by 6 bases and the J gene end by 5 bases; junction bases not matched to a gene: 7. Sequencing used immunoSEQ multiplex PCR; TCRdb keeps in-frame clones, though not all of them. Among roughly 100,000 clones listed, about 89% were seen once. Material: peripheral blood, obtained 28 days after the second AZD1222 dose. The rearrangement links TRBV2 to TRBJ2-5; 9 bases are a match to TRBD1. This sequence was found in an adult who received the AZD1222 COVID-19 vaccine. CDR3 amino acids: CASRGDRARETQYF. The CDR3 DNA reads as TGTGCCAGCAGGGGGGACAGGGCTAGGGAGACCCAGTACTTC.